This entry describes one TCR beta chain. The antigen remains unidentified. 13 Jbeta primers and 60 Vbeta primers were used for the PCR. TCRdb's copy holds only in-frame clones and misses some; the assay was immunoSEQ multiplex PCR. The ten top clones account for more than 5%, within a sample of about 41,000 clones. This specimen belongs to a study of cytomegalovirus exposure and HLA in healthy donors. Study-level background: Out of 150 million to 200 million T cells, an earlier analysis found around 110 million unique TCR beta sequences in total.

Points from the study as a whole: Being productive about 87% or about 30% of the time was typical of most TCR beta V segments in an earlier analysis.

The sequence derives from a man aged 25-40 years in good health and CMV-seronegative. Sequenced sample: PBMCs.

The CDR3 DNA is TGTGCCAGGTCCGGGACAGGGGCCTACGAGCAGTACTTC. Translation gives CARSGTGAYEQYF. V gene TRBV10-3 combines with J gene TRBJ2-7; 10 bases map to TRBD1. Germline trimming cut 10 bases from V and 2 bases from J; bases unmatched to any gene: 5. Germline CDR1 is ENHRY and CDR2 is SYGVKD. CDR3 length: 13 amino acids.